This T cell receptor beta chain came from a study of a mutant IDH1 vaccine in newly diagnosed glioma (dated by TCRdb to the early 2020s). Some background on the complete study: Of the 32 patients who were treated, around 62% were male and 37.5% were female, and the mean age was approximately 40 years. Prior to enrollment, standard therapy consisting of radiotherapy alone, temozolomide alone, or radiochemotherapy with temozolomide had been administered to patients, with the combination being received by most patients. Peripheral blood was collected at six visits: V03 (baseline), V05, V07, V10, V12 and V13. Longitudinal TCRB deep sequencing was performed for about two dozen treated patients wherever samples were available for exploratory analyses. The paper's findings and limits, for the study overall: PBMC samples for TCRB deep sequencing were selected based on availability. Immune responses induced by the vaccine were seen in around 94% of patients across multiple MHC alleles. Changes in the top peripheral T cell clonotypes picked up by TCRB sequencing did not appear to be linked to pseudoprogression. It was noted by the authors that analyses of patient blood samples could not be reproduced owing to sample limitations.

Notes on this clone: This clone's antigen is unknown. It has no much larger one-base neighbor in the sample; base qualities were not kept.

Reading from cysteine to phenylalanine, the CDR3 counts 19 amino acids. Only CDR3 DNA is held: 57 bases, read in frame from base 1. The germline V gene yields SQVTM for CDR1 and ANQGSEA for CDR2. At the junction V is shortened by 0 bases and J by 0 bases; bases outside the gene matches: 14. Library preparation was by the immunoSEQ multiplex PCR assay. Following the manufacturer's protocol, the hsTCRB Kit was used to amplify rearranged TCR beta chain sequences. Sequencing of TCRB libraries was carried out on an Illumina MiSeq. In the original analysis: Demultiplexing, trimming and gene mapping were performed with the kit vendor's proprietary platform. In TCRdb, the immuneACCESS table is reduced to in-frame sequences with V and J assigned. These tables do not hold every clone; where another copy was compared, an unresolved V gene accounts for under half, and the others remain unexplained. Clone size and the V and J calls come from that table; the DNA yielded D and trimming. The sample contains 50,000 to 65,000 clones, approximately 80% of them found a single time. The ten most abundant clones make up around 18% of the sample.

The time point tag for this specimen amounts to: baseline, week 1 (first vaccination visit). Per the publication, the treatment or condition label means: pre-vaccination baseline after standard-of-care therapy. The donors had newly diagnosed IDH1-mutant astrocytomas of WHO grade 3 or 4 that showed loss of nuclear ATRX. The samples were drawn from NOA16, a multicentre, single-arm, open-label phase I trial in Germany that tested a mutant IDH1 peptide vaccine in humans for the first time. For immunogenicity testing, the blood drawn at visit V03 was used as the baseline sample. The DNeasy Blood and Tissue Kit was used to extract genomic DNA from EDTA blood for TCRB sequencing.

The sequence links TRBV29-1 to TRBJ1-5, with 7 junctional bases fitting TRBD1. The sequence derives from a man between 18 and 35 years old with glioma. The material was PBMCs, obtained from a glioma patient treated with radiotherapy, temozolomide or both. The CDR3 region reads CSVEEFYPSRTGSNQPQHF. In nucleotide form, the sequence is TGCAGCGTTGAAGAATTTTACCCCTCCAGGACAGGTAGCAATCAGCCCCAGCATTTT.